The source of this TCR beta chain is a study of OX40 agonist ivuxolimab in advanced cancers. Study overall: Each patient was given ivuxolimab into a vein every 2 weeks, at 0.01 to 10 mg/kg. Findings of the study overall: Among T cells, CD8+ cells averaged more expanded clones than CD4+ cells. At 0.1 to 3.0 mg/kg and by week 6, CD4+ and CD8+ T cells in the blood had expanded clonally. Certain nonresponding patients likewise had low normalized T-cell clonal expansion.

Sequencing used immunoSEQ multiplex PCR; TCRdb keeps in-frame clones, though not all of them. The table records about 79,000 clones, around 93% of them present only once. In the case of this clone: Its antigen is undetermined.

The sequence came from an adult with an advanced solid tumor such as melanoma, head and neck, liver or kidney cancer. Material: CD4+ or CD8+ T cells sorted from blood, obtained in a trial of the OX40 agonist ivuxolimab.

This CDR3 is CAAEGGGLRTYEQYF. As DNA, the CDR3 is TGTGCCGCCGAGGGTGGGGGGCTACGGACCTACGAGCAGTACTTC. This sequence joins TRBV27 and TRBJ2-7; the D gene could be TRBD1 or TRBD2 (6 bases each). With 11 bases removed from V and 2 bases from J, the gap between germline ends came to 22 bases. The CDR3 covers 15 residues. The germline V gene has CDR1 MNHEY and CDR2 SMNVEV (reference sequence).